This T cell receptor (beta chain) was identified during a study of cytomegalovirus exposure and HLA in healthy donors. Use of 60 Vbeta and 13 Jbeta primers characterized the PCR. Produced via immunoSEQ multiplex PCR; TCRdb's table is partial and in-frame only. The data hold 150,000 to 200,000 clones, with about 79% observed a single time. V dropped 4 bases and J dropped 8; count of bases not matched to a gene: 7. This CDR3 region has 14 residues. Germline V CDR1 and CDR2: SGHTA, FQGTGA. V gene TRBV7-3 combines with J gene TRBJ2-1; 8 bases are a match to TRBD1. Sequenced: PBMCs. This receptor was taken from a boy aged 2 to 9 in good health and CMV-seronegative. CDR3 residues: CASSSHGQGHEQFF. CDR3 bases: TGTGCCAGCAGCTCTCACGGACAGGGTCATGAGCAGTTCTTC.